This T cell receptor (beta chain) was found in a study of blood T cell repertoires in COVID-19. Study-wide background: Nucleic acid was either cDNA or gDNA, and it came from T cells, B-cell-depleted T cells, or PBMCs.

There are 13 residues in the CDR3. The V gene's germline CDR1 is MNHEY and CDR2 SVGEGT. The V segment lost 5 bases and the J segment 8 bases; nucleotides outside the gene matches: 6. Original analysis: Amplification with reference gene primers provided the estimates of nucleated cell counts. Libraries were prepared by immunoSEQ multiplex PCR; TCRdb keeps only in-frame clonotypes and omits some of them. The V and J calls and clone size are taken from that table; D and trimming were inferred from the DNA. The sample has roughly 300,000 clones; 85% are singletons. Assignments of participants to cohorts depended upon their own reported clinical history.

The sequence derives from a woman aged 50 to 65 who had recovered from COVID-19. The genes are TRBV6-2 or TRBV6-3 and TRBJ1-2, with TRBD1 matching over 9 bases. Input material: PBMCs or T cells enriched from blood (not recorded which). CDR3 DNA sequence: TGTGCCAGCAGTGACGGACAGGGGTGGGGCTACACCTTC. Protein: CASSDGQGWGYTF.